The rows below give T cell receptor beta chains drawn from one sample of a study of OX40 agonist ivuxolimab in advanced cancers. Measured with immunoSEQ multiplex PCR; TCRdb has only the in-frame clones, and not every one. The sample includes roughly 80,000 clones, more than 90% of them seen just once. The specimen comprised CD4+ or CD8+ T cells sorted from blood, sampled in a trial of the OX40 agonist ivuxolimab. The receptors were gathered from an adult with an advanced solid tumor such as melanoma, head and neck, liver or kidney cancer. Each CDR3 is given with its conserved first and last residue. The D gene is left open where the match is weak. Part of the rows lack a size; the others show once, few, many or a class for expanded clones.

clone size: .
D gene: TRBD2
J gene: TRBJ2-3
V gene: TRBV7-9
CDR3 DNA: TGTGCCAGCAGCTCTAGCGGATTTCGGGGAGATACGCAGTATTTT
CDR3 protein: CASSSSGFRGDTQYF

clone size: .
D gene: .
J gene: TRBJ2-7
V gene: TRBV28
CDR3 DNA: TGTGCCAGCAGTTTCGCAGGGGCTCCTTCCTACGAGCAGTACTTC
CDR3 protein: CASSFAGAPSYEQYF

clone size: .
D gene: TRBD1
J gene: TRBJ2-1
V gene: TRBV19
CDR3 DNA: TGTGCCAGTAGTGCCCACAGGGGGCAAGCGGCCAATGAGCAGTTCTTC
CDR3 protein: CASSAHRGQAANEQFF

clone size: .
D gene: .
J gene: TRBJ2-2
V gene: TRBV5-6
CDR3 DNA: TGTGCCAGCAGCGTGACCCCAACTGGGAGCACCGGGGAGCTGTTTTTT
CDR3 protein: CASSVTPTGSTGELFF

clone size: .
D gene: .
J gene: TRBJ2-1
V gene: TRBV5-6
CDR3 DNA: TGTGCCAGCAGCTTTTTCAGGAGCTCCTACAATGAGCAGTTCTTC
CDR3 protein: CASSFFRSSYNEQFF

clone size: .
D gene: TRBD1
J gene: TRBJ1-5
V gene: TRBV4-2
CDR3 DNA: TGTGCCAGCAGCCTCAAGGGACAGGGGGGAAATAGCAATCAGCCCCAGCATTTT
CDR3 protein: CASSLKGQGGNSNQPQHF

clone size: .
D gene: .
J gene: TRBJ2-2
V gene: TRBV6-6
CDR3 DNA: TGTGCCAGTGGGCGAGACAGCCACACCGGGGAGCTGTTTTTT
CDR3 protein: CASGRDSHTGELFF

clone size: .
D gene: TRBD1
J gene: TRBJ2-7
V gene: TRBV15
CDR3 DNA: TGTGCCACCAGCGGAACCGGGACAGGGGGTCGGTCCTACGAGCAGTACTTC
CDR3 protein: CATSGTGTGGRSYEQYF

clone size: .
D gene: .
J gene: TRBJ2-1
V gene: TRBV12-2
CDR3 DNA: TGTGCAAGTCGCTCCCACTCGGGCCCTAAAGGCAATGAGCAGTTCTTC
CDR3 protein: CASRSHSGPKGNEQFF

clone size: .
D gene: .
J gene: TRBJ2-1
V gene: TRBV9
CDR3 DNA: TGTGCCAGCTCAAAGATTTACAATGAGCAGTTCTTC
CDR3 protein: CASSKIYNEQFF

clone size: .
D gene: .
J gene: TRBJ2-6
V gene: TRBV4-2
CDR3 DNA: TGTGCCAGCAGCCGCCCCTTGGGCCGCCTCTCTGGGGCCAACGTCCTGACTTTC
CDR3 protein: CASSRPLGRLSGANVLTF

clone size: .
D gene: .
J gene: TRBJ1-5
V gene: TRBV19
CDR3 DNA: TGTGCCAGTAGTATAGCGCCGGGCAATCAGCCCCAGCATTTT
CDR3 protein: CASSIAPGNQPQHF

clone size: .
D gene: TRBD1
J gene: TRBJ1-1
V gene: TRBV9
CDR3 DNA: TGTGCCAGCAGCGTAGACCCAGGGGGCACTGAAGCTTTCTTT
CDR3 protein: CASSVDPGGTEAFF

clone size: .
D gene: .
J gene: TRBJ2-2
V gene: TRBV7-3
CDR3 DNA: TGTGCCAGCACCAATAGCGGAACCGGGGAGCTGTTTTTT
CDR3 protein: CASTNSGTGELFF

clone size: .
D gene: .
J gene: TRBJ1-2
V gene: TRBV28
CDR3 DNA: TGTGCCAGCAGCGACCCGGGAGGAGGCTACACCTTC
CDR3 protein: CASSDPGGGYTF

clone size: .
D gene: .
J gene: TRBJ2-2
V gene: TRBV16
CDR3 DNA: TGTGCCAGCAGCCAATCGACCGGGGAGCTGTTTTTT
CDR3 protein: CASSQSTGELFF

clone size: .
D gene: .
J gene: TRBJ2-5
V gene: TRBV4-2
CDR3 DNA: TGTGCCAGCAGCCAAGGAGAGAAGAGGGGCGAAATGATGGAGACCCAGTACTTC
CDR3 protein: CASSQGEKRGEMMETQYF

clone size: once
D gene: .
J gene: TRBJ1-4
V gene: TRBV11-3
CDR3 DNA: TGTGCCAGCAGCACAACAGGGACTACTAATGAAAAACTGTTTTTT
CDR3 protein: CASSTTGTTNEKLFF

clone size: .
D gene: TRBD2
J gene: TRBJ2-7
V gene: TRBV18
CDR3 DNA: TGTGCCAGCTCACCAACGGGAGGGCCGAACGAGCAGTACTTC
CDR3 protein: CASSPTGGPNEQYF

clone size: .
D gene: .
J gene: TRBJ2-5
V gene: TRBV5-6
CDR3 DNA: TGTGCCAGCAGCTTGGGGTTTCGGGAGACCCAGTACTTC
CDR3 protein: CASSLGFRETQYF

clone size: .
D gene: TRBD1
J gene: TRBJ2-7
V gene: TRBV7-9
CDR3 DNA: TGTGCCAGCAGCTTCGTTCGGCAGGGGGCCTACGAGCAGTACTTC
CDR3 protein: CASSFVRQGAYEQYF

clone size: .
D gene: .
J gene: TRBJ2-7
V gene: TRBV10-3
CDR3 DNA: TGTGCCATCAGTGAGGCCGTGAGCCCGGGAGAGCAGTACTTC
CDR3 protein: CAISEAVSPGEQYF

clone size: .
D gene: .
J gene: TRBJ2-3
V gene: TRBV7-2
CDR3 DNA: TGTGCCAGCAGCTTAGCGGGTGGGACAGATACGCAGTATTTT
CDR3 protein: CASSLAGGTDTQYF

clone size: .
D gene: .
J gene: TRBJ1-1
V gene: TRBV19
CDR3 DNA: TGTGCCAGTAGTCCAGTAGACAGTCAGAACACTGAAGCTTTCTTT
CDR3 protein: CASSPVDSQNTEAFF

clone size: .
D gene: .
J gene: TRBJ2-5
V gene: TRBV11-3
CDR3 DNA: TGTGCCAGCGGGGGGATGATGCAAGAGACCCAGTACTTC
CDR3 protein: CASGGMMQETQYF

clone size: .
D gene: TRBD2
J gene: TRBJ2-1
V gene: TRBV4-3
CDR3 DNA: TGCGCCAGCAGCCAAAGCGGGAGGGCCGTTGAGCAGTTCTTC
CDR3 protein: CASSQSGRAVEQFF

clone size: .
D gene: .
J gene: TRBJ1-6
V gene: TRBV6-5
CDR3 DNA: TGTGCCAGCAGTCCCGACAATCCCCGAATTTCACCCCTCCACTTT
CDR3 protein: CASSPDNPRISPLHF

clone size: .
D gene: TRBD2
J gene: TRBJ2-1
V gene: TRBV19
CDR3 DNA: TGTGCCAGTAGTATAGAAGGAGCGGGAGTCTACAATGAGCAGTTCTTC
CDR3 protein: CASSIEGAGVYNEQFF

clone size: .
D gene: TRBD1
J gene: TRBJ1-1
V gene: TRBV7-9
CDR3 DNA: TGTGCCAGCAGCTTAGGGGACAGGGAGCTCACTGAAGCTTTCTTT
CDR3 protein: CASSLGDRELTEAFF

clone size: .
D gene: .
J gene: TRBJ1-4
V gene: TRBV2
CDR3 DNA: TGTGCCAGCAGCGATTACTTGGGGAGTGAAAAACTGTTTTTT
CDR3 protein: CASSDYLGSEKLFF

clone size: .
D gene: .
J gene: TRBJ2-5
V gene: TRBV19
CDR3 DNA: TGTGCCAGTAGTATTGGGGATGCGGTTCCAAGGGAGACCCAGTACTTC
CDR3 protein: CASSIGDAVPRETQYF

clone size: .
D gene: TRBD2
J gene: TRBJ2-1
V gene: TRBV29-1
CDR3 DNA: TGCTCTCTAGCGGGGGGGTTCGATGAGCAGTTCTTC
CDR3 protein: CSLAGGFDEQFF

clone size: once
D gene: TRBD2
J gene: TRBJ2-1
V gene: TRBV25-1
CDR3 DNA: TGTGCCAGCAGTCAGATTAGCGGGAGGGTGGGCAATGAGCAGTTCTTC
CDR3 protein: CASSQISGRVGNEQFF

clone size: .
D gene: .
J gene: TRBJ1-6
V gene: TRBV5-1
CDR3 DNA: TGCGCCAGCAGCTTGGCACAGGGCTACTCACCCCTCCACTTT
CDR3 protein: CASSLAQGYSPLHF

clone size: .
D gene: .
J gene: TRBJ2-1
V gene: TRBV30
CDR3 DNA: TGTGCCTGGGACATGATCGGGGGTACCCTGTTCTTC
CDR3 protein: CAWDMIGGTLFF

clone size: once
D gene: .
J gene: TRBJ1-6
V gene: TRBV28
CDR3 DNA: TGTGCCAGCAGTTTATGGCAGGGGAGCTCCTATAATTCACCCCTCCACTTT
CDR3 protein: CASSLWQGSSYNSPLHF

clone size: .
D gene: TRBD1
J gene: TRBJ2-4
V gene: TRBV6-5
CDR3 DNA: TGTGCCAGCAGTTACGGACAGGGCGGAAAAAACATTCAGTACTTC
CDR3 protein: CASSYGQGGKNIQYF

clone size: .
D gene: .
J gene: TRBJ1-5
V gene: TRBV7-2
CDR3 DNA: TGTGCCAGCAGCTTAGGCGGGAATAGCAATCAGCCCCAGCATTTT
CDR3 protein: CASSLGGNSNQPQHF

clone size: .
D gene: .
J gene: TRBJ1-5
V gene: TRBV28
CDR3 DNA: TGTGCCAGCAGTCTACGGGGTTATAGCAATCAGCCCCAGCATTTT
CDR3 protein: CASSLRGYSNQPQHF

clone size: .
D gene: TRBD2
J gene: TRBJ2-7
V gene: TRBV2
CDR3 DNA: TGTGCCAGCAGCGACCGGGACTACTACGAGCAGTACTTC
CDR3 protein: CASSDRDYYEQYF

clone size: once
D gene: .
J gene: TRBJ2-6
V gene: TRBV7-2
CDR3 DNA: TGTGCCAGCAGCTTAGAGACACCTGGGGCCAACGTCCTGACTTTC
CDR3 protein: CASSLETPGANVLTF

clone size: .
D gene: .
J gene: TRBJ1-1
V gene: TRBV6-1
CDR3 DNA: TGTGCCGGCAGTGAAAGACTGAACACTGAAGCTTTCTTT
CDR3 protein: CAGSERLNTEAFF

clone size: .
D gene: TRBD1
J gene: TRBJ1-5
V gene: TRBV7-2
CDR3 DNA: TGTGCCAGCGCGTTACCAGGGGGGGTCAATCAGCCCCAGCATTTT
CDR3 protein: CASALPGGVNQPQHF

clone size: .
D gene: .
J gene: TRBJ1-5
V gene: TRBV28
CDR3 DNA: TGTGCCAGCAGGATGGAGGGGGTAGGTCAGCCCCAGCATTTT
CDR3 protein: CASRMEGVGQPQHF

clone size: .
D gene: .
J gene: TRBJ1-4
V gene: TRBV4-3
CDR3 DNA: TGCGCCAGCAGCCAAGATCCCAGGGAGAGAGACGAAAAACTGTTTTTT
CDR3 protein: CASSQDPRERDEKLFF

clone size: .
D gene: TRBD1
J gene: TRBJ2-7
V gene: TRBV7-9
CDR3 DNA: TGTGCCAGCAGCCCAAGGGACAGGGGCGAGCAGTACTTC
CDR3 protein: CASSPRDRGEQYF

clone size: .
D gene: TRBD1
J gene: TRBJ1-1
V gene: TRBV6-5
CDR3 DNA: TGTGCCAGCAGACCGACAGGGAGGGCTGAAGCTTTCTTT
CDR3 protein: CASRPTGRAEAFF

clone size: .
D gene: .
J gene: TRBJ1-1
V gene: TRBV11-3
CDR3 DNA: TGTGCCAGCAGCTTAACTCTGTTAACTGAAGCTTTCTTT
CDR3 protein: CASSLTLLTEAFF

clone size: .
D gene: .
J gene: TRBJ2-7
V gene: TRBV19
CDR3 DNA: TGTGCCAGGACAGGCTACGAGCAGTACTTC
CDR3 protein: CARTGYEQYF

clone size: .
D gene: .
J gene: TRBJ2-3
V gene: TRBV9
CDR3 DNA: TGTGCCAGCAGCGTGGGCCTCACAGATACGCAGTATTTT
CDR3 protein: CASSVGLTDTQYF

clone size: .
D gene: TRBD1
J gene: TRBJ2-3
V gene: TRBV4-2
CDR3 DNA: TGTGCCAGCAGCCAAGGGACAGGGAGACCAGATACGCAGTATTTT
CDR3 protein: CASSQGTGRPDTQYF

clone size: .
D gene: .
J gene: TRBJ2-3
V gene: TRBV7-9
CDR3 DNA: TGTGCCAGCAGCTTCTCCGGGTACGCAGATACGCAGTATTTT
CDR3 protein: CASSFSGYADTQYF

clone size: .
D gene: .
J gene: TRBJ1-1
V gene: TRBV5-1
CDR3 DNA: TGCGCCAGCAGCCGAGACACAGGGAACACTGAAGCTTTCTTT
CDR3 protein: CASSRDTGNTEAFF

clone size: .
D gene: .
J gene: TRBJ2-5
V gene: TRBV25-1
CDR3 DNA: TGTGCCAGCAGTGAACTCGGGCAGACGAAAGAGACCCAGTACTTC
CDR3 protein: CASSELGQTKETQYF